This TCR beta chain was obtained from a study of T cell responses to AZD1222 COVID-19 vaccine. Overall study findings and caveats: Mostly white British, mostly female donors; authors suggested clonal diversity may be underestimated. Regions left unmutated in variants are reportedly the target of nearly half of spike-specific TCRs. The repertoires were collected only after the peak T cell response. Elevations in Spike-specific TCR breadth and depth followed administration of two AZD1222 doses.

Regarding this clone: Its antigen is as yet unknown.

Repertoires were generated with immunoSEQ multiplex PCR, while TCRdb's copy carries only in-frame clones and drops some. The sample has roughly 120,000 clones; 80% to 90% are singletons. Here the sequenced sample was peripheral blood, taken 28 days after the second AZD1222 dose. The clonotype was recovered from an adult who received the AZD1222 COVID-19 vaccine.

CDR3 coding DNA: TGTGCCAGCAGCCTCGACAGGGTCTATGGCTACACCTTC. Translated, it gives CASSLDRVYGYTF. V gene TRBV28 combines with J gene TRBJ1-2, with TRBD1 identical over 7 bases. V was pared by 6 bases and J by 4 bases, with 5 bases of the junction left unmatched. This CDR3 comprises 13 residues. CDR1 and CDR2 (germline): MDHEN, SYDVKM.